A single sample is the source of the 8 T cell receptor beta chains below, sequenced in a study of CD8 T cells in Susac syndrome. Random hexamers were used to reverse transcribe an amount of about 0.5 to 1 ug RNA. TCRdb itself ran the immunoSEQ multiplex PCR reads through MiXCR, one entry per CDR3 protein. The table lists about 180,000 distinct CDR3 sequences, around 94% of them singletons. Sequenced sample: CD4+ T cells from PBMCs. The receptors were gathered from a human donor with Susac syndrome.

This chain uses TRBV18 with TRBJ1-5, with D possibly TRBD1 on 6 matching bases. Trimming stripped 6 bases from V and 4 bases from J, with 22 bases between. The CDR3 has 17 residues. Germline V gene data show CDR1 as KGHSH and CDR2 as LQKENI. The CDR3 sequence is CASSSTRDILGNQPQHF. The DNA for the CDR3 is TGTGCCAGCTCGTCTACCCGGGACATTCTGGGGAATCAGCCCCAGCATTTT.

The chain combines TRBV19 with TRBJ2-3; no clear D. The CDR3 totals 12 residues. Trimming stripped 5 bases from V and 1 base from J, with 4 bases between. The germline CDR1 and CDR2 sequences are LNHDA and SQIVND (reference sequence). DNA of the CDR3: TGTGCCAGTAGTGGGCGCACAGATACGCAGTATTTT. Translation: CASSGRTDTQYF.

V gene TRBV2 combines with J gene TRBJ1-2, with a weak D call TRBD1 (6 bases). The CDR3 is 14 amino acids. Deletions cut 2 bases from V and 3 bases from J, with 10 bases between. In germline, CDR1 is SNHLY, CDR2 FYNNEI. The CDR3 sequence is CASSERWTDYGYTF. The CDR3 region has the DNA TGTGCCAGCAGTGAAAGGTGGACAGACTATGGCTACACCTTC.

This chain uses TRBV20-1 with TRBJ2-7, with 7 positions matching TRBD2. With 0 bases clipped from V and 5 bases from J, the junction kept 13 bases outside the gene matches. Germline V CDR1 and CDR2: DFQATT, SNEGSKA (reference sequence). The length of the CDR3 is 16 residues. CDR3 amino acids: CSARDGELASNNEQYF. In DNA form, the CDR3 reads TGCAGTGCTAGAGATGGGGAACTAGCGAGTAACAACGAGCAGTACTTC.

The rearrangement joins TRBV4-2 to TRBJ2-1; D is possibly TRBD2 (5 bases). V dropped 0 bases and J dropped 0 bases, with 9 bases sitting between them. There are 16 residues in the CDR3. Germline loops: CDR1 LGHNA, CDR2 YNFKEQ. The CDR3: CASSQDIAGSYNEQFF. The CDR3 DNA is TGTGCCAGCAGCCAAGATATTGCGGGCTCCTACAATGAGCAGTTCTTC.

The CDR3 sequence: CASSSTGQGGTF. The CDR3 DNA sequence: TGTGCCAGCAGCTCCACCGGACAGGGGGGTACCTTC. This chain uses TRBV7-9 with TRBJ1-2, with TRBD1 identical over 10 bases. Germline CDR1 SEHNR, CDR2 FQNEAQ (reference sequence). The CDR3 totals 12 residues. V shed 4 bases, J shed 14 bases, and the junction held 7 bases outside the gene matches.

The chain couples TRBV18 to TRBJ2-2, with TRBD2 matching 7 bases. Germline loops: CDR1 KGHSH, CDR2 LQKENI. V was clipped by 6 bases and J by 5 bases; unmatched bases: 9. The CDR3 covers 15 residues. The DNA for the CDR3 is TGTGCCAGCTCCGGCGGGGGATCGCGGACCGGGGAGCTGTTTTTT. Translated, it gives CASSGGGSRTGELFF.

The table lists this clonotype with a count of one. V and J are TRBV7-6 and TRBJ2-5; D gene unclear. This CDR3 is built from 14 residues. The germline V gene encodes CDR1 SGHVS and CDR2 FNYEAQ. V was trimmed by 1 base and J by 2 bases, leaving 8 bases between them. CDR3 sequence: CASSLGSVQETQYF. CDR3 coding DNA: TGTGCCAGCAGCTTAGGTTCGGTACAAGAGACCCAGTACTTC.